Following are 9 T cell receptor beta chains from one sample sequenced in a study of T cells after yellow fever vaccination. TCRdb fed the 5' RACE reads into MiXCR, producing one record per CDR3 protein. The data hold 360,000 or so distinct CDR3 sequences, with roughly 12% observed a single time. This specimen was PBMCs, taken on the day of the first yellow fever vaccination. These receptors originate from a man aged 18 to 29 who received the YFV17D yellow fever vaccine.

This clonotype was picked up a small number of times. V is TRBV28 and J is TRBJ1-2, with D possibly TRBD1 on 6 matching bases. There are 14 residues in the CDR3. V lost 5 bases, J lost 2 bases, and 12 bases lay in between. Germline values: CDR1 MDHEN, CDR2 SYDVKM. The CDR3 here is CASSVGGRNYGYTF. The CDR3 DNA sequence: TGTGCCAGCAGTGTGGGGGGCAGAAACTATGGCTACACCTTC.

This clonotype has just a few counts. CDR3 loop: CATSPGQVDEQYF. CDR3 DNA sequence: TGCGCCACCTCGCCGGGACAGGTCGACGAGCAGTACTTC. The genes are TRBV5-1 and TRBJ2-7, with 8 bases aligning to TRBD1. This CDR3 has 13 residues. Per germline, CDR1 SGHRS and CDR2 YFSETQ. V trimming: 9 bases; J trimming: 5 bases; junction bases outside the gene matches: 10.

As DNA, the CDR3 is TGCAGTGCCTCAAATTCGGGACAGCAAGAGACCCAGTACTTC. This encodes CSASNSGQQETQYF. The rearrangement links TRBV20-1 to TRBJ2-5; 7 bases map to TRBD1. This CDR3 contains 14 residues. Per the germline V gene, CDR1 is DFQATT and CDR2 is SNEGSKA (reference sequence). J was trimmed by 2 bases and V by 6 bases; bases with no gene match: 9.

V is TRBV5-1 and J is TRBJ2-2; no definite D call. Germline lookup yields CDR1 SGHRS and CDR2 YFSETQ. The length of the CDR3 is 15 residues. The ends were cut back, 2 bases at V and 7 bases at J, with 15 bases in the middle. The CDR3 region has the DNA TGCGCCAGCAGCTTTTTACAGCCGGTGCGCGGGGAGCTGTTTTTT. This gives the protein CASSFLQPVRGELFF. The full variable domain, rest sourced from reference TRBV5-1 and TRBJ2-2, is KAGVTQTPRYLIKTRGQQVTLSCSPISGHRSVSWYQQTPGQGLQFLFEYFSETQRNKGNFPGRFSGRQFSNSRSEMNVSTLELGDSALYLCASSFLQPVRGELFFGEGSRLTVL.

The CDR3 DNA reads TGTGCCAGCAGCTTTGGGGGGACAGGTGAAGGGACCCAGTACTTC. It yields the protein CASSFGGTGEGTQYF. The chain uses TRBV7-2 and TRBJ2-5; 8 bases are shared with TRBD1. The CDR3 spans 15 residues. The J segment lost 7 bases and the V segment lost 3 bases, leaving 10 bases of the junction unmatched. Per the germline V gene, CDR1 is SGHTA and CDR2 is FQGNSA.

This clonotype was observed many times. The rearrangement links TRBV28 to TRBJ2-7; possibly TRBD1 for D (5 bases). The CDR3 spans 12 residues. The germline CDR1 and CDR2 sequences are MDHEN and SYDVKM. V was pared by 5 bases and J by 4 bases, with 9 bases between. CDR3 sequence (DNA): TGTGCCAGCAGTAAGGGGTCGTACGAGCAGTACGTC. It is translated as CASSKGSYEQYV.

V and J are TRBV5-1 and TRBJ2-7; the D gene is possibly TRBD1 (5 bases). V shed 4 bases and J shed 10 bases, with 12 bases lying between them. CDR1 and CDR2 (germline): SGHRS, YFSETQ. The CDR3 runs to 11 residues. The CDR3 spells CASSPDSVQYF. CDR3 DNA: TGCGCCAGCAGCCCTGACAGTGTCCAGTACTTC.

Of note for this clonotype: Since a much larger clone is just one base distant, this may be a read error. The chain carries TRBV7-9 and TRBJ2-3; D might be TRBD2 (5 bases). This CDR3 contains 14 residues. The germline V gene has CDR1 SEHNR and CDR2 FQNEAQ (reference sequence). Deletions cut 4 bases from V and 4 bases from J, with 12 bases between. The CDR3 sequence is CASSSCGPADTQYF. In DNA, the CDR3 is TGTGCCAGCAGCTCCTGCGGGCCCGCAGATACGCAGTATTTT. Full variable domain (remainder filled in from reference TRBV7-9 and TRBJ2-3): DTGVSQNPRHKITKRGQNVTFRCDPISEHNRLYWYRQTLGQGPEFLTYFQNEAQLEKSRLLSDRFSAERPKGSFSTLEIQRTEQGDSAMYLCASSSCGPADTQYFGPGTRLTVL.

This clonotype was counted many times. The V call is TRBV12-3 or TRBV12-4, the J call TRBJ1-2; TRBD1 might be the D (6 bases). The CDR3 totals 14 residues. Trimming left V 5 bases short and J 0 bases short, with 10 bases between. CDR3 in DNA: TGTGCCAGCAGTGCGGGACAAGCTAACTATGGCTACACCTTC. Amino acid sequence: CASSAGQANYGYTF.